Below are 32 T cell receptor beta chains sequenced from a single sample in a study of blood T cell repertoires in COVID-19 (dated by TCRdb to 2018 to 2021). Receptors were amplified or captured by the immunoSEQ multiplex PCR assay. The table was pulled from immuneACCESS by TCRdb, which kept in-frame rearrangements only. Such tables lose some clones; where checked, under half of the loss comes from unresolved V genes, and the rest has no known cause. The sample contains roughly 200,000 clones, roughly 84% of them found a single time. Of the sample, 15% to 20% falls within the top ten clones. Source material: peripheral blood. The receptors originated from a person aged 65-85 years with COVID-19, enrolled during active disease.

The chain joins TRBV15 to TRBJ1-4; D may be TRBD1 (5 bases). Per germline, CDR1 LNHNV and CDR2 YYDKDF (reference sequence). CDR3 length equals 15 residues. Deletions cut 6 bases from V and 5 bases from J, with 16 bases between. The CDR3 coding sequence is TGTGCCACCAGTCTCCGAGCCAGGGTAAATGAAAAACTGTTTTTT. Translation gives CATSLRARVNEKLFF.

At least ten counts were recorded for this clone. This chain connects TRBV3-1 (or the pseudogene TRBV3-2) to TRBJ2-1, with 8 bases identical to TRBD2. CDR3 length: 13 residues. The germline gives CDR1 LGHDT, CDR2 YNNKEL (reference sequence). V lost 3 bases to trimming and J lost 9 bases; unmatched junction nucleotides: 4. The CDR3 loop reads CASSQVGGAEQFF. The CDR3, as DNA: TGTGCCAGCAGCCAGGTCGGGGGGGCTGAGCAGTTCTTC.

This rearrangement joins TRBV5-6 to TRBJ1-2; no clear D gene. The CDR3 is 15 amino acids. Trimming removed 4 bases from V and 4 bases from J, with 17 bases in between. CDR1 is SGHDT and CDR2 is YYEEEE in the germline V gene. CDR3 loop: CASSPGVRGAYGYTF. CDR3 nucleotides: TGTGCCAGCAGCCCTGGTGTCCGGGGTGCCTATGGCTACACCTTC.

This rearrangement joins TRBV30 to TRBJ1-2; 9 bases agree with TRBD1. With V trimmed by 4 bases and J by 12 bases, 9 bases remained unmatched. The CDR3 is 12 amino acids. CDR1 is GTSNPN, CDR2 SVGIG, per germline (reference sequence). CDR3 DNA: TGTGCCTGGACCCTCGGACAGGGGAGCAACACCTTC. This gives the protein CAWTLGQGSNTF.

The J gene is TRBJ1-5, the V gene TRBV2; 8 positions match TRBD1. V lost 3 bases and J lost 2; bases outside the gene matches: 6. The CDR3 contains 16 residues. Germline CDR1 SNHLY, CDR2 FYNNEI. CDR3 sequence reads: CASSDQGALRNQPQHF. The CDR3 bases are TGTGCCAGCAGTGACCAGGGGGCGCTTCGCAATCAGCCCCAGCATTTT.

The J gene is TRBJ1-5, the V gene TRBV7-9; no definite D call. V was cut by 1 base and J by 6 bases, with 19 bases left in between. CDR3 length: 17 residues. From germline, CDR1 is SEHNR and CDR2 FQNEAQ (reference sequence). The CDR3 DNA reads TGTGCCAGCAGCTTAGTCTCTGAGGGTTTTTCTGGTCAGCCCCAGCATTTT. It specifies CASSLVSEGFSGQPQHF.

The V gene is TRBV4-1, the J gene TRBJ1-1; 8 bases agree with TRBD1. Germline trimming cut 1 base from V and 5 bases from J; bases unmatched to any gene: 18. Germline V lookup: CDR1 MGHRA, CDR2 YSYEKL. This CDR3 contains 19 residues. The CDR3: CASSQGSLAGGAIRTEAFF. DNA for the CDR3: TGCGCCAGCAGCCAAGGATCTCTGGCAGGGGGCGCGATTAGGACTGAAGCTTTCTTT.

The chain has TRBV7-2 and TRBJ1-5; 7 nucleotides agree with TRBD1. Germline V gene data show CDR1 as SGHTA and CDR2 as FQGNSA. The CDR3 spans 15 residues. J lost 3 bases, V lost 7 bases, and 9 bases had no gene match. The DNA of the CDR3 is TGTGCCAGCACCGAGACAGGGCTAGACAATCAGCCCCAGCATTTT. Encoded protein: CASTETGLDNQPQHF.

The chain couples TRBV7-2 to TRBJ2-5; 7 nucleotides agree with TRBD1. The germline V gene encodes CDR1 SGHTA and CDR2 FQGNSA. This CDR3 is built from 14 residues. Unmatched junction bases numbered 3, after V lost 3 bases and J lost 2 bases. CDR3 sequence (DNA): TGTGCCAGCAGCTTCGGACAGGAGCAAGAGACCCAGTACTTC. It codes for CASSFGQEQETQYF.

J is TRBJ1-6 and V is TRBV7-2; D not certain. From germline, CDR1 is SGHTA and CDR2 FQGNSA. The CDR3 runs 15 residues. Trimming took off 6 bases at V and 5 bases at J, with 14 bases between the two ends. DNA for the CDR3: TGTGCCAGCAGATATGCCGGGAGCAATAATTCACCCCTCCACTTT. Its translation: CASRYAGSNNSPLHF.

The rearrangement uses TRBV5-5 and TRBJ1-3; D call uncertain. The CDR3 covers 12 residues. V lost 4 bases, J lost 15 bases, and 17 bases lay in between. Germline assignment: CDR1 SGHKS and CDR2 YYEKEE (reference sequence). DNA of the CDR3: TGTGCCAGCAGCCTGAGCGGCCCCCTTCCATATTTT. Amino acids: CASSLSGPLPYF. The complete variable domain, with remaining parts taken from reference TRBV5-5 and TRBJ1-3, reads DAGVTQSPTHLIKTRGQQVTLRCSPISGHKSVSWYQQVLGQGPQFIFQYYEKEERGRGNFPDRFSARQFPNYSSELNVNALLLGDSALYLCASSLSGPLPYFGEGSWLTVV.

CDR3 region: CASSLWGQGAHEAFF. The CDR3 DNA is TGTGCCAGCAGTTTATGGGGACAGGGGGCGCATGAAGCTTTCTTT. This chain links TRBV27 with TRBJ1-1; 12 bases are a match to TRBD1. The V and J ends lost 1 base and 7 bases, in that order; junction bases with no gene match: 4. CDR1 is MNHEY and CDR2 is SMNVEV in the germline V gene (reference sequence). The CDR3 extends over 15 amino acids.

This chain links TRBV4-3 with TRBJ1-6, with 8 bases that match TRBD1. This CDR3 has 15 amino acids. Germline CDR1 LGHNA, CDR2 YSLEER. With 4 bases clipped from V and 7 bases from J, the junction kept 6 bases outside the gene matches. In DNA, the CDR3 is TGCGCCAGCAGCCCAAGGACAGGGCGCAATTCACCCCTCCACTTT. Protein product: CASSPRTGRNSPLHF.

Written as DNA, the CDR3 is TGCGCCAGCAGCCAAGATCTTAGGCAGGTTCGATATGAAAAACTGTTTTTT. It codes for CASSQDLRQVRYEKLFF. V and J are TRBV4-3 and TRBJ1-4, with D unresolved. The germline gives CDR1 LGHNA, CDR2 YSLEER. This CDR3 is built from 17 residues. V was clipped by 0 bases and J by 6 bases, with 17 bases between them.

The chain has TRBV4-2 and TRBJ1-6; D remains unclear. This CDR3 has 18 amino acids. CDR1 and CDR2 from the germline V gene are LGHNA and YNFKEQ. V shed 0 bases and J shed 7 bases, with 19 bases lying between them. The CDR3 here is CASSQEGGYRSSNSPLHF. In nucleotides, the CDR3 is TGTGCCAGCAGCCAAGAAGGCGGGTACCGAAGTTCAAATTCACCCCTCCACTTT.

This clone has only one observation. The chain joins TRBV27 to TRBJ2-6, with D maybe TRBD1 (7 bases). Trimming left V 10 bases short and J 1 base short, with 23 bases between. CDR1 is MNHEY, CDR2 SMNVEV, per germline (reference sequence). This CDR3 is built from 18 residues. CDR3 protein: CATPPRQGGISGANVLTF. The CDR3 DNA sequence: TGTGCCACCCCCCCCCGGCAGGGGGGAATATCTGGGGCCAACGTCCTGACTTTC.

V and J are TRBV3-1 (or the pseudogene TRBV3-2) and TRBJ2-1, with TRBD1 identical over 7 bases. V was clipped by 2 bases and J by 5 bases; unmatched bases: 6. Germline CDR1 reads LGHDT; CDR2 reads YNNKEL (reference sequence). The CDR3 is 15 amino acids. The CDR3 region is CASSQTGTVNNEQFF. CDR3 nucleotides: TGTGCCAGCAGCCAAACCGGGACAGTTAACAATGAGCAGTTCTTC.

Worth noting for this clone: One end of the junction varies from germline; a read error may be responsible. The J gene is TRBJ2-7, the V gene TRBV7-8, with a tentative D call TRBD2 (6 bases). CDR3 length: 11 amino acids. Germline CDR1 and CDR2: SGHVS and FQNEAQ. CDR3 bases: TGTGCCAGCAGCCGGACGGGGGTCGTGAACTTC. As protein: CASSRTGVVNF.

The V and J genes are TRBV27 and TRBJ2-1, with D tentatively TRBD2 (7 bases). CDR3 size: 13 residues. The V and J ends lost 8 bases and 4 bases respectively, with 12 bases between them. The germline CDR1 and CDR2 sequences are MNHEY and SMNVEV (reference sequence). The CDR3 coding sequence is TGTGCCAGCCGGACAGCGGGATACAATGAGCAGTTCTTC. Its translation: CASRTAGYNEQFF.

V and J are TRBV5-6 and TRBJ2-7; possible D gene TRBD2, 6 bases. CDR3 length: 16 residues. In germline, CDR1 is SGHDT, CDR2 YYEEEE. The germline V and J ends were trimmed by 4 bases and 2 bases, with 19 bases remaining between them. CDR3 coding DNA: TGTGCCAGCAGCACCCCCAGGGCGGGGCGGCCCTACGAGCAGTACTTC. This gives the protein CASSTPRAGRPYEQYF.

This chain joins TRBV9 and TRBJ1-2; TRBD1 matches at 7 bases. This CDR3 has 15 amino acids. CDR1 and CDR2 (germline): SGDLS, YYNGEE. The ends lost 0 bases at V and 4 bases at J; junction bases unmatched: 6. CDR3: CASSVEGQPSYGYTF. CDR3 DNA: TGTGCCAGCAGCGTAGAGGGACAGCCGAGCTATGGCTACACCTTC.

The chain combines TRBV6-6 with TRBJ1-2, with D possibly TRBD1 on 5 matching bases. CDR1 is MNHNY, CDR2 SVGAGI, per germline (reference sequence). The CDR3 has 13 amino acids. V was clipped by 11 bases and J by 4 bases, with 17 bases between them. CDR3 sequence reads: CAVQGPTAYGYTF. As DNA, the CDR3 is TGTGCCGTCCAGGGTCCAACTGCCTATGGCTACACCTTC.

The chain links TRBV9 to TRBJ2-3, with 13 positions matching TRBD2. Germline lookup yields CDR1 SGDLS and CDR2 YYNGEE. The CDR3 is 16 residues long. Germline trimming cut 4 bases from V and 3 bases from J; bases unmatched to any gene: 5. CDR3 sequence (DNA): TGTGCCAGCAGCTTGACTAGCGGGGGGTTGACAGATACGCAGTATTTT. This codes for CASSLTSGGLTDTQYF.

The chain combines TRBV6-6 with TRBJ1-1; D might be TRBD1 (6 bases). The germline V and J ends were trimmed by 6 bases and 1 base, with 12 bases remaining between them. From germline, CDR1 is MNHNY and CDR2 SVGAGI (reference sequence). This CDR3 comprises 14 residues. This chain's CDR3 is CASRETTGNTEAFF. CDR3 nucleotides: TGTGCCAGCAGGGAAACGACAGGGAACACTGAAGCTTTCTTT.

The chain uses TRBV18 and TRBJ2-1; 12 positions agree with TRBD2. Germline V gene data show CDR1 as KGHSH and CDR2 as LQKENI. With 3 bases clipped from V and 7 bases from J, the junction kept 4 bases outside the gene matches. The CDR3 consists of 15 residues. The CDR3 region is CASSPPSGRVNEQFF. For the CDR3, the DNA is TGTGCCAGCTCACCTCCTAGCGGGAGGGTGAATGAGCAGTTCTTC.

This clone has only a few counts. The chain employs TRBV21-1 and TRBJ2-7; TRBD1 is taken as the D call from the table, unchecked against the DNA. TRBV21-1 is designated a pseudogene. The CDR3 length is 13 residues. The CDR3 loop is CASSATGKSEQYF. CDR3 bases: TGTGCCAGCAGCGCTACAGGGAAAAGTGAGCAGTACTTC.

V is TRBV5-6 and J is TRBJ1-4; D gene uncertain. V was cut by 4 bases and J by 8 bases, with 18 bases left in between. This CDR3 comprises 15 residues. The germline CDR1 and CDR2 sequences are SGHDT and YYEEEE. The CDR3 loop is CASSTLDRREEKLFF. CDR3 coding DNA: TGTGCCAGCAGCACCCTAGACCGACGCGAGGAAAAACTGTTTTTT.

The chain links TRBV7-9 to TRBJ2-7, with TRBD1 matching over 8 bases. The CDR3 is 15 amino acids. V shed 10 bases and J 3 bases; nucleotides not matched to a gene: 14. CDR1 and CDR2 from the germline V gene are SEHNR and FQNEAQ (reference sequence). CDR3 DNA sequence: TGTGCCACCTTCAAACAGGGGGAAATTTTCTACGAGCAGTACTTC. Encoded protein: CATFKQGEIFYEQYF.

CDR3: CASSPGILMGSSYNSPLHF. CDR3 in DNA: TGTGCCAGCTCACCAGGGATCCTAATGGGGAGCTCCTATAATTCACCCCTCCACTTT. This rearrangement joins TRBV18 to TRBJ1-6; no clear D. The CDR3 totals 19 residues. Trimming pared 2 bases from V and 0 bases from J, leaving 17 bases between. Looked up from germline, CDR1 is KGHSH and CDR2 is LQKENI.

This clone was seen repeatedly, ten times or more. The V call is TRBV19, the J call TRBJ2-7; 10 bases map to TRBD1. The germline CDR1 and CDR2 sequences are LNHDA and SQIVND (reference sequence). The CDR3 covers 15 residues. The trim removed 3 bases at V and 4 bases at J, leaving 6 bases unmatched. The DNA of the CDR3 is TGTGCCAGTAGTATTCGTGGGACAGGGGAGTACGAGCAGTACTTC. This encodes CASSIRGTGEYEQYF.

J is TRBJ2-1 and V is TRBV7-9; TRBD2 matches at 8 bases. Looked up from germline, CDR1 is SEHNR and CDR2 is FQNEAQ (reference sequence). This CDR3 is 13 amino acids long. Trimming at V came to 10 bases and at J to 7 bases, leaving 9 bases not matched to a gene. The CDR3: CAIGLAPRNEQFF. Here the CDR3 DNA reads TGTGCCATAGGACTAGCCCCCAGGAATGAGCAGTTCTTC.

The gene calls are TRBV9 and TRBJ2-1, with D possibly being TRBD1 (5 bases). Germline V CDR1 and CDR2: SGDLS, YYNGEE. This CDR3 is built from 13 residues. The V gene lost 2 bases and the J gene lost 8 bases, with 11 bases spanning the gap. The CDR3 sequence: CASSVSGWDEQFF. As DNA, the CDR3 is TGTGCCAGCAGCGTTTCAGGGTGGGATGAGCAGTTCTTC.